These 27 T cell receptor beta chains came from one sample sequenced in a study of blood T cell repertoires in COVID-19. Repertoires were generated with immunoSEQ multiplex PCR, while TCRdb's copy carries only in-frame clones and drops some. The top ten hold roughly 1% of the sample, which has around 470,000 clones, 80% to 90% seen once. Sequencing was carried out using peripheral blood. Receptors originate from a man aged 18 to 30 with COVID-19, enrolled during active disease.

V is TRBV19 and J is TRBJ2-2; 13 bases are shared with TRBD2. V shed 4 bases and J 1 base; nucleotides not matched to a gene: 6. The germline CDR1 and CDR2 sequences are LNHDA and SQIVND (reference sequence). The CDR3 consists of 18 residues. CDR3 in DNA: TGTGCCAGTAGTAACTCCAGGACTAGCGGGGGGAACACCGGGGAGCTGTTTTTT. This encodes CASSNSRTSGGNTGELFF. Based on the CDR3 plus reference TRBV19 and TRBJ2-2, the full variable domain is DGGITQSPKYLFRKEGQNVTLSCEQNLNHDAMYWYRQDPGQGLRLIYYSQIVNDFQKGDIAEGYSVSREKKESFPLTVTSAQKNPTAFYLCASSNSRTSGGNTGELFFGEGSRLTVL.

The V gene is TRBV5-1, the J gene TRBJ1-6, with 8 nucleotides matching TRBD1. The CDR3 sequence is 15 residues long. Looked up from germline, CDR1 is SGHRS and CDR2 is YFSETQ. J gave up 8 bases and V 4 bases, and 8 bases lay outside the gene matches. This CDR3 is CASSPSQGAYSPLHF. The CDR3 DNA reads TGCGCCAGCAGCCCATCTCAGGGGGCGTATTCACCCCTCCACTTT.

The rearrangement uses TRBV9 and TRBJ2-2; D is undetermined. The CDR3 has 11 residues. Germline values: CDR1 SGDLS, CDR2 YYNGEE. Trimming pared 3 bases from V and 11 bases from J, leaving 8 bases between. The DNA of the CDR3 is TGTGCCAGCAGCGCGCAGTCTGAGCTGTTTTTT. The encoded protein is CASSAQSELFF.

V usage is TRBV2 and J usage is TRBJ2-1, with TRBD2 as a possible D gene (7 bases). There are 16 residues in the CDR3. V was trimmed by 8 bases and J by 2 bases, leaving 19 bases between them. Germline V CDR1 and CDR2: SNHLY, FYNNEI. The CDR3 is CASGGLPGGTYNEQFF. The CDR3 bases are TGTGCCAGCGGGGGCCTCCCGGGAGGAACCTACAATGAGCAGTTCTTC.

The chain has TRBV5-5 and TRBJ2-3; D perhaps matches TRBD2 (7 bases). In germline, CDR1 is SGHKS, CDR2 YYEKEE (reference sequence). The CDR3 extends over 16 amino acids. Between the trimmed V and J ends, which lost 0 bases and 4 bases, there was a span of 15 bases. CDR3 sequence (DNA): TGTGCCAGCAGCTTGGGCGCAGGGGCGGGGGCAGATACGCAGTATTTT. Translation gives CASSLGAGAGADTQYF. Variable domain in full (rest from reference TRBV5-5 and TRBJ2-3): DAGVTQSPTHLIKTRGQQVTLRCSPISGHKSVSWYQQVLGQGPQFIFQYYEKEERGRGNFPDRFSARQFPNYSSELNVNALLLGDSALYLCASSLGAGAGADTQYFGPGTRLTVL.

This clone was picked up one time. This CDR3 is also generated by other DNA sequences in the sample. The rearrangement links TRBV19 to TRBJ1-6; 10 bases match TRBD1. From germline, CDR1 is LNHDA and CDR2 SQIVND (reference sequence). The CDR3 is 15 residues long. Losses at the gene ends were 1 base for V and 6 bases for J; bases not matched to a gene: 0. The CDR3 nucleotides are TGTGCCAGTAGTATAGGGGACAGGGGTAATTCACCCCTCCACTTT. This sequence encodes CASSIGDRGNSPLHF.

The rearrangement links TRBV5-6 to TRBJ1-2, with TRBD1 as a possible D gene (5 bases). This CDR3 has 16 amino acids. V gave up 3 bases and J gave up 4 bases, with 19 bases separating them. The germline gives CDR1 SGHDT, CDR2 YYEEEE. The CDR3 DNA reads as TGTGCCAGCAGCTATGGACACTTCTTCGGGTCCTATGGCTACACCTTC. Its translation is CASSYGHFFGSYGYTF. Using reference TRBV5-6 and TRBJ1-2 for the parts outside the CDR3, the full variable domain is DAGVTQSPTHLIKTRGQQVTLRCSPKSGHDTVSWYQQALGQGPQFIFQYYEEEERQRGNFPDRFSGHQFPNYSSELNVNALLLGDSALYLCASSYGHFFGSYGYTFGSGTRLTVV.

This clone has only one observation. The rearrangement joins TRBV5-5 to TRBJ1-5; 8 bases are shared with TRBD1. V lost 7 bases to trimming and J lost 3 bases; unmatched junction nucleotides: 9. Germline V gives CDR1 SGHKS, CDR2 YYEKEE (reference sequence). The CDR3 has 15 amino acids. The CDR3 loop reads CASQASGQDNQPQHF. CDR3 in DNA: TGTGCCAGCCAAGCTTCGGGACAGGACAATCAGCCCCAGCATTTT.

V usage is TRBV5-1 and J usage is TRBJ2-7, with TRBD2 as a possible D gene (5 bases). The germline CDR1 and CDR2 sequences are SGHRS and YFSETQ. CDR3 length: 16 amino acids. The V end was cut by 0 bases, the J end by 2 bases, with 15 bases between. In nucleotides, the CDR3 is TGCGCCAGCAGCTTGGCCGGGTGGGAGTACCCCTACGAGCAGTACTTC. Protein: CASSLAGWEYPYEQYF.

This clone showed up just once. The CDR3 sequence is CASSQVRGEQFF. The CDR3 bases are TGTGCCAGCAGCCAAGTCCGGGGGGAGCAGTTCTTC. This rearrangement joins TRBV3-1 (or the pseudogene TRBV3-2) to TRBJ2-1; weak D call: TRBD2 (6 bases). Deletions cut 1 base from V and 10 bases from J, with 8 bases between. The CDR3 has 12 amino acids. The germline gives CDR1 LGHDT, CDR2 YNNKEL (reference sequence).

CDR3 region: CASSYSDRLVTYEQYF. CDR3 bases: TGTGCCAGCAGCTACAGCGACAGGTTGGTCACCTACGAGCAGTACTTC. V and J are TRBV7-2 and TRBJ2-7, with TRBD1 as a possible D gene (6 bases). Trimming shortened V by 4 bases and J by 2 bases, and 18 bases separated the two germline ends. The germline V gene has CDR1 SGHTA and CDR2 FQGNSA. This CDR3 has 16 amino acids.

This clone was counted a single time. CDR3 sequence reads: CASSWGTTPGPQHF. In nucleotides, the CDR3 is TGTGCCAGCAGCTGGGGGACAACCCCAGGGCCCCAGCATTTT. The chain recombines TRBV5-5 with TRBJ1-5; D is possibly TRBD1 (6 bases). The CDR3 length is 14 residues. Per the germline V gene, CDR1 is SGHKS and CDR2 is YYEKEE (reference sequence). Trimming pared 3 bases from V and 9 bases from J, leaving 16 bases between. Drawing the rest from reference TRBV5-5 and TRBJ1-5, the complete variable domain is DAGVTQSPTHLIKTRGQQVTLRCSPISGHKSVSWYQQVLGQGPQFIFQYYEKEERGRGNFPDRFSARQFPNYSSELNVNALLLGDSALYLCASSWGTTPGPQHFGDGTRLSIL.

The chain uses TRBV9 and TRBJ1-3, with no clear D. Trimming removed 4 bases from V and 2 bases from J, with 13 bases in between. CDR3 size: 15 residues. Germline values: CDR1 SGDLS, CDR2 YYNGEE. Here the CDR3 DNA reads TGTGCCAGCAGCCCTAATGTCGGGGCTGGAAACACCATATATTTT. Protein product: CASSPNVGAGNTIYF.

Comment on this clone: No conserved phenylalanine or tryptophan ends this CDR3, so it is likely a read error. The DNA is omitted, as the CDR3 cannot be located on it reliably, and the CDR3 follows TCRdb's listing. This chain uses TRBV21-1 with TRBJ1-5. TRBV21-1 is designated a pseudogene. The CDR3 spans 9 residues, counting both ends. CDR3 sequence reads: CASSREDGG.

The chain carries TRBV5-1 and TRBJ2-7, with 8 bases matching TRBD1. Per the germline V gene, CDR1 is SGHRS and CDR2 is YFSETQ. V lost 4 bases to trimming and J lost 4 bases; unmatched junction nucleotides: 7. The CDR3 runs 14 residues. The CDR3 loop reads CASSPGQGNYEQYF. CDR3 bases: TGCGCCAGCAGCCCCGGACAGGGCAATTACGAGCAGTACTTC.

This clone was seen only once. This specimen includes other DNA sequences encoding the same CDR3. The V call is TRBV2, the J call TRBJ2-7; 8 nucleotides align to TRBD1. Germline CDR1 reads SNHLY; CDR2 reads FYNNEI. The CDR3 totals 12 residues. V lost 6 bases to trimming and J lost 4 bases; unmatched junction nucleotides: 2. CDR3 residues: CASSGQGYEQYF. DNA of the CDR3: TGTGCCAGCAGCGGACAGGGTTACGAGCAGTACTTC. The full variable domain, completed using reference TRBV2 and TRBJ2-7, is EPEVTQTPSHQVTQMGQEVILRCVPISNHLYFYWYRQILGQKVEFLVSFYNNEISEKSEIFDDQFSVERPDGSNFTLKIRSTKLEDSAMYFCASSGQGYEQYFGPGTRLTVT.

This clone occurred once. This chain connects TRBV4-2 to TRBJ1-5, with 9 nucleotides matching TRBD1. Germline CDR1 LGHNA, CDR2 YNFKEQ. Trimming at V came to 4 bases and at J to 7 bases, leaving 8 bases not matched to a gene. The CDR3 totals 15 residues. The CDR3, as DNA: TGTGCCAGCAGCCGGGACAGGGAGGGTAGACAGCCCCAGCATTTT. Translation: CASSRDREGRQPQHF.

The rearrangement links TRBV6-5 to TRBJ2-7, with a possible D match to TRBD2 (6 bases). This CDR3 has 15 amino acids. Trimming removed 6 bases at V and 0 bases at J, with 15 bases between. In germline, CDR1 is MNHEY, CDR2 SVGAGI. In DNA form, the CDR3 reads TGTGCCAGCAGACTAGCCCCAGAGGGCTCCTACGAGCAGTACTTC. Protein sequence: CASRLAPEGSYEQYF.

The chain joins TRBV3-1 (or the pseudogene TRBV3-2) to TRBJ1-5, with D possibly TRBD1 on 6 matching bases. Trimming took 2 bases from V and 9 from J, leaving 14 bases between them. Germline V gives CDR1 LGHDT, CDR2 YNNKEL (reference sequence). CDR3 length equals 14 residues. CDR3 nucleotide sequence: TGTGCCAGCAGCCAATACGGCAGGGGTACGCCCCAGCATTTT. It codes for CASSQYGRGTPQHF.

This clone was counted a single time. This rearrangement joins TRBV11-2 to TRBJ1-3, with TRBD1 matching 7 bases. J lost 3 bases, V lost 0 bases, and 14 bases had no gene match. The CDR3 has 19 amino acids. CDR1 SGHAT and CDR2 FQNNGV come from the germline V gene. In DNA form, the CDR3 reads TGTGCCAGCAGCTTAGAGGGGCTTGTCCCGACAGGGTATGGAAACACCATATATTTT. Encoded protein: CASSLEGLVPTGYGNTIYF.

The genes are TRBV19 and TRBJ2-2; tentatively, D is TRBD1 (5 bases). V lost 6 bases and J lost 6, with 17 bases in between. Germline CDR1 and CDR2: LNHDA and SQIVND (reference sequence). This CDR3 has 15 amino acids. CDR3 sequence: CASSPVKGKAGELFF. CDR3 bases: TGTGCCAGTAGCCCTGTGAAGGGGAAGGCCGGGGAGCTGTTTTTT.

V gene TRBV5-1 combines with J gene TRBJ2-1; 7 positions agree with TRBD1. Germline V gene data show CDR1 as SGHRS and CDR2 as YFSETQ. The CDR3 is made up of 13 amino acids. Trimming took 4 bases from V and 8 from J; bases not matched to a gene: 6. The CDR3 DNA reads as TGCGCCAGCAGCGTAAACAGGGGCTATGAGCAGTTCTTC. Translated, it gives CASSVNRGYEQFF.

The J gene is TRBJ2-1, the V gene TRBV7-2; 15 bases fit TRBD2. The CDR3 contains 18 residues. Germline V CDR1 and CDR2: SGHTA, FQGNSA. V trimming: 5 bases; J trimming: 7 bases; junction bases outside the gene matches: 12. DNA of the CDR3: TGTGCCAGCAGCCCGCGCGGGGGCGGGACTAGCGGGAGGAATGAGCAGTTCTTC. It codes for CASSPRGGGTSGRNEQFF.

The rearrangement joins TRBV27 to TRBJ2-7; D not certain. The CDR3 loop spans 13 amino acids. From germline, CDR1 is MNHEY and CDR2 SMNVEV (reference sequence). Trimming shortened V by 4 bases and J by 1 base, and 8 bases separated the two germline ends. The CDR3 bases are TGTGCCAGCAGTTCCAGCGCTTCCTACGAGCAGTACTTC. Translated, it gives CASSSSASYEQYF.

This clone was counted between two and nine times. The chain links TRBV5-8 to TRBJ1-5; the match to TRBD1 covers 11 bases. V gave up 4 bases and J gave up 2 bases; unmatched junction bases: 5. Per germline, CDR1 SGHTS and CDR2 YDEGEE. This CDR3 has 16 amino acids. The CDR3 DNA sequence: TGTGCCAGCAGCAGTCCGGGACAGGGGGGCAATCAGCCCCAGCATTTT. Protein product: CASSSPGQGGNQPQHF.

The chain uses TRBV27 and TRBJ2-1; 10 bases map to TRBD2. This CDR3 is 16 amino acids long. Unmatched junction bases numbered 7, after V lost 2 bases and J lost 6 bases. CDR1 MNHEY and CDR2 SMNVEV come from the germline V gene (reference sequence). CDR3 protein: CASSLLGTSVSNEQFF. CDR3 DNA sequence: TGTGCCAGCAGTTTACTAGGGACTAGCGTATCCAATGAGCAGTTCTTC.

The CDR3 is CASSPQTAEKLFF. The CDR3 coding sequence is TGTGCCAGCAGCCCCCAGACAGCAGAAAAACTGTTTTTT. This chain connects TRBV7-9 to TRBJ1-4, with a weak D call TRBD1 (5 bases). The V end was cut by 5 bases, the J end by 8 bases, with 12 bases between. The CDR3 contains 13 residues. Germline CDR1 and CDR2: SEHNR and FQNEAQ (reference sequence).